This T cell receptor (beta chain) was recorded in a study of cytomegalovirus exposure and HLA in healthy donors. Use of 60 Vbeta and 13 Jbeta primers characterized the PCR. Measured with immunoSEQ multiplex PCR; TCRdb has only the in-frame clones, and not every one. Of 110,000 to 150,000 clones listed, more than 60% are singletons. Germline CDR1 is SEHNR and CDR2 is FQNEAQ (reference sequence). CDR3 size: 14 residues. V was cut by 1 base and J by 4 bases, with 10 bases left in between. The sample was PBMCs. This TCR was sampled from a man between 35 and 55 years old in good health and CMV-seronegative. The chain has TRBV7-9 and TRBJ1-1; the D gene is possibly TRBD1 (6 bases). For the CDR3, the DNA is TGTGCCAGCAGCTTAGATCAGGGGCTCACTGAAGCTTTCTTT. Protein: CASSLDQGLTEAFF.